Listed below are T cell receptor beta chains from one sample, sequenced in a study of Ad26.COV2.S vaccination and SARS-CoV-2 variants. Repertoires were generated with immunoSEQ multiplex PCR, while TCRdb's copy carries only in-frame clones and drops some. In the table there are around 370,000 clones, 70% to 90% of which are singletons. Sequencing used peripheral blood, obtained in a trial of Ad26.COV2.S vaccine versus placebo. The receptors shown here come from a person between 18 and 65 years old who received the Ad26.COV2.S COVID-19 vaccine or a placebo. Both conserved end residues are part of each CDR3. The D gene is left open where the match is weak. Size is omitted from some rows. Given values are once, few, many or a class for expanded clones.

clone_size	j_call	v_call	d_call	cdr3_nt	cdr3_aa
-	TRBJ2-5	TRBV5-1	TRBD2	TGCGCCAGCAGCGATACCGGGACTACGGGAGAGACCCAGTACTTC	CASSDTGTTGETQYF
-	TRBJ1-6	TRBV7-2	-	TGTGCCAGCAGTCCACGGGCAGGTCTAGATAATTCACCCCTCCACTTT	CASSPRAGLDNSPLHF
once	TRBJ2-7	TRBV6-1	TRBD1	TGTGCCAGCAGTGAAAAAGGGGGACAGGGGGCCTCCTACGAGCAGTACTTC	CASSEKGGQGASYEQYF
-	TRBJ1-2	TRBV18	-	TGTGCCAGCTCACAGTCTGGGGATGGCTACACCTTC	CASSQSGDGYTF
-	TRBJ2-7	TRBV5-1	-	TGCGCCAGCAGAGGCAGCCCCTCCGAGCAGTACTTC	CASRGSPSEQYF
-	TRBJ2-7	TRBV2	-	TGTGCCAGCATGTTGGCGGTGGGTAGCGGCCTTTCCTACGAGCAGTACTTC	CASMLAVGSGLSYEQYF
-	TRBJ2-6	TRBV19	-	TGTGCCAGCACGGACGCTGGGGCCAACGTCCTGACTTTC	CASTDAGANVLTF
many	TRBJ2-7	TRBV13	TRBD2	TGTGCCAGCAGCGGGGGGCGGACTAGCGGGAGGTTCCACGAGCAGTACTTC	CASSGGRTSGRFHEQYF
-	TRBJ1-1	TRBV5-8	TRBD1	TGTGCCAGCAGCAAGCGGACAGGGACATACACTGAAGCTTTCTTT	CASSKRTGTYTEAFF
-	TRBJ2-7	TRBV30	-	TGTGCCATAACCGGGCCCAGAATAGGGGAGCAGTACTTC	CAITGPRIGEQYF
-	TRBJ2-7	TRBV19	TRBD1	TGTGCCAGTAGTATAACGACAGGGTCTAGCTACGAGCAGTACTTC	CASSITTGSSYEQYF
-	TRBJ1-2	TRBV5-6	-	TGTGCCAGCAGCTTGGAACGGAATAACTATGGCTACACCTTC	CASSLERNNYGYTF
once	TRBJ2-1	TRBV11-2	-	TGTGCCAGCAGCGCCACCTGGGGCGACAATGAGCAGTTCTTC	CASSATWGDNEQFF
-	TRBJ1-4	TRBV2	TRBD1	TGTGCCAGCAGTGAAAGCCAGGGGGCAGCAAATGAAAAACTGTTTTTT	CASSESQGAANEKLFF
-	TRBJ1-5	TRBV6-5	-	TGTGCCAGCAGGGCCCCGCTGGGTAATGATCAGCCCCAGCATTTT	CASRAPLGNDQPQHF
-	TRBJ2-1	TRBV28	TRBD2	TGTGCCAGCAGTTGGGGACTAGCGGCCTCCTACAATGAGCAGTTCTTC	CASSWGLAASYNEQFF
few	TRBJ2-2	TRBV3-1/TRBV3-2	-	TGTGCCAGCCGTGGGGGCGCGAACACCGGGGAGCTGTTTTTT	CASRGGANTGELFF
-	TRBJ1-2	TRBV4-3	-	TGCGCCAGCAGCCAAGGGGGGCGGGGCTACACCTTC	CASSQGGRGYTF
-	TRBJ1-2	TRBV13	-	TGTGCCAGCAGCTACCGGACAGAGAACTATGGCTACACCTTC	CASSYRTENYGYTF
-	TRBJ2-3	TRBV7-2	-	TGTGCCAGCAGCGTAGATGGGTCTTTTACAGATACGCAGTATTTT	CASSVDGSFTDTQYF
-	TRBJ2-7	TRBV11-3	-	TGTGCCAGCAGCTTATATAGGGACCGCGAGCAGTACTTC	CASSLYRDREQYF
-	TRBJ1-5	TRBV5-1	-	TGCGCCAGCAGCTTGGACTCAGCGGATCAGCCCCAGCATTTT	CASSLDSADQPQHF
-	TRBJ2-7	TRBV2	-	TGTGCCAGCATCTACTCCCACGAGCAGTACTTC	CASIYSHEQYF
-	TRBJ1-2	TRBV4-3	TRBD1	TGCGCCAGCAGCCAAGGGCAGGGGGCGGTGGGCTATGGCTACACCTTC	CASSQGQGAVGYGYTF
-	TRBJ1-1	TRBV18	TRBD1	TGTGCCAGCTCACCCGCCAGGGGGCGGGACACTGAAGCTTTCTTT	CASSPARGRDTEAFF
-	TRBJ1-2	TRBV30	-	TGTGCCTGTCCCACTTGGGACGGGGACTATGGCTACACCTTC	CACPTWDGDYGYTF
-	TRBJ2-1	TRBV5-1	-	TGCGCCAGCAGCGCCGTGACTGCTGACAATGAGCAGTTCTTC	CASSAVTADNEQFF
-	TRBJ2-7	TRBV10-1	TRBD1	TGCGCCAGCAGTGTTCTGCAGGGGGACGAGCAGTACTTC	CASSVLQGDEQYF
once	TRBJ1-4	TRBV2	-	TGTGCCAGCAGTGTGGTTATCTTTGAAAAACTGTTTTTT	CASSVVIFEKLFF
-	TRBJ1-1	TRBV18	-	TGTGCCAGCTCACCACCTAGGAACAGGGTTGCGAACACTGAAGCTTTCTTT	CASSPPRNRVANTEAFF
-	TRBJ1-1	TRBV19	TRBD1	TGTGCCAGTAGAGACAGGGGTAGGATGAACACTGAAGCTTTCTTT	CASRDRGRMNTEAFF
once	TRBJ1-5	TRBV7-6	-	TGTGCCAGCAGCTTAGCATGGAATCAGCCCCAGCATTTT	CASSLAWNQPQHF
-	TRBJ1-1	TRBV6-2/TRBV6-3	TRBD1	TGTGCCAGCAGCCGCAGTTCAGGGGGCACTGCTTTCTTT	CASSRSSGGTAFF
-	TRBJ2-2	TRBV5-1	-	TGCGCCAGCAGCTTGGCTCGTCAAGGGGTATGGACCGGGGAGCTGTTTTTT	CASSLARQGVWTGELFF
-	TRBJ2-7	TRBV7-8	-	TGTGCCAGCAGCTTACCCCTATACGAGCAGTACTTC	CASSLPLYEQYF
-	TRBJ1-4	TRBV7-8	-	TGTGCCAGCAGCTTAGGTTATAATGAAAAACTGTTTTTT	CASSLGYNEKLFF
-	TRBJ2-5	TRBV12-5	TRBD1	TGTGCTAGTGGTTTGACCACCAAGACAGGGCACCAAGAGACCCAGTACTTC	CASGLTTKTGHQETQYF
-	TRBJ1-2	TRBV2	-	TGTGCCAGCATAAGTAACAGCCGTCATGGCTACACCTTC	CASISNSRHGYTF
-	TRBJ2-7	TRBV7-2	TRBD2	TGTGCCAGCAGCTTAGAAGGGGTCCTAGCGGGGGGGCCGTGGCAGTACTTC	CASSLEGVLAGGPWQYF
-	TRBJ2-1	TRBV28	TRBD2	TGTGCCAGCAGCAGCGGGAGTTACAATGAGCAGTTCTTC	CASSSGSYNEQFF
-	TRBJ2-4	TRBV30	TRBD1	TGTGCCTGGAGTGGGGACAGTGACATTCAGTACTTC	CAWSGDSDIQYF
-	TRBJ2-7	TRBV7-2	TRBD2	TGTGCCAGCAGCTTATCAAGCGGGGGGGCCGGTTACGAGCAGTACTTC	CASSLSSGGAGYEQYF
once	TRBJ2-7	TRBV6-6	TRBD2	TGTGCCAGCAGAAAGAGCGGGAGGGCCGAAACATACGAGCAGTACTTC	CASRKSGRAETYEQYF
few	TRBJ2-7	TRBV2	-	TGTGCCAGCAGAATGGGACCCCGGGGTTACGAGCAGTACTTC	CASRMGPRGYEQYF
-	TRBJ2-7	TRBV3-1/TRBV3-2	-	TGTGCCAGCAGCGGGGAGGACAGTGGAGCCTACGAGCAGTACTTC	CASSGEDSGAYEQYF
-	TRBJ1-1	TRBV29-1	TRBD1	TGCAGCGTTGAAGGTCCGACAGGGGTGGACACTGAAGCTTTCTTT	CSVEGPTGVDTEAFF
few	TRBJ2-2	TRBV7-9	TRBD1	TGTGCCAGCAGCTCGCAGGGGGCGCTGGGCACCGGGGAGCTGTTTTTT	CASSSQGALGTGELFF
-	TRBJ1-5	TRBV27	-	TGTGCCAGCAGTTTATCGCCCGTCAATCAGCCCCAGCATTTT	CASSLSPVNQPQHF
-	TRBJ2-3	TRBV15	TRBD2	TGTGCCACCAGCGCGCGACTAGCGGGAGAGGCAGATACGCAGTATTTT	CATSARLAGEADTQYF
-	TRBJ2-2	TRBV4-3	TRBD2	TGCGCCAGCAGCCAAGATCGCGCTAGCGGGATGAACACCGGGGAGCTGTTTTTT	CASSQDRASGMNTGELFF
-	TRBJ2-1	TRBV9	TRBD1	TGTGCCAGCACCAGAACAGGGGGGCCCCTGCCCCAGCAGTTCTTC	CASTRTGGPLPQQFF
-	TRBJ2-2	TRBV19	-	TGTGCCAGTAGTATTGAAGTTTTCACCGGGGAGCTGTTTTTT	CASSIEVFTGELFF